The 12 T cell receptor beta chains listed next were all sequenced from one sample in a study of T cell repertoires in cytomegalovirus infection. These receptors have no identified antigens. TCRdb itself ran the reads through MiXCR, one entry per CDR3 protein. The sample carries 750,000 to 950,000 distinct CDR3 sequences, roughly 28% recorded once. The sample was cultured CD8+ T cells from PBMCs, taken from culture after CMV antigen stimulation. The receptors here all came from a human donor in good health (CMV status not recorded). Some clones in this sample may be carry-over from other donors' samples.

The chain uses TRBV4-2 and TRBJ1-1, with D unclear. The germline CDR1 and CDR2 sequences are LGHNA and YNFKEQ. The CDR3 contains 15 residues. V lost 1 base, J lost 1 base, and 10 bases lay in between. CDR3 DNA sequence: TGTGCCAGCAGCCAAGGACTGGGCACGAACACTGAAGCTTTCTTT. It yields the protein CASSQGLGTNTEAFF.

The genes are TRBV20-1 and TRBJ2-3, with D perhaps being TRBD1 or TRBD2 (5 bases each). Trimming cost V 3 bases and J 10 bases, with 11 bases left between them. This CDR3 is 11 amino acids long. Germline V gene data show CDR1 as DFQATT and CDR2 as SNEGSKA (reference sequence). CDR3 nucleotides: TGCAGTGCTAGGGTGGGGGACCCGCAGTATTTT. It yields the protein CSARVGDPQYF.

This clonotype was observed a few times. This sequence joins TRBV2 and TRBJ2-1; weak D call: TRBD2 (5 bases). The CDR3 consists of 13 residues. Trimming took 10 bases from V and 7 from J, leaving 17 bases between them. The germline gives CDR1 SNHLY, CDR2 FYNNEI. CDR3 residues: CAIEGSGKNEQFF. For the CDR3, the DNA is TGTGCCATCGAGGGTTCGGGGAAAAATGAGCAGTTCTTC. The whole variable domain, filled in from reference TRBV2 and TRBJ2-1, reads EPEVTQTPSHQVTQMGQEVILRCVPISNHLYFYWYRQILGQKVEFLVSFYNNEISEKSEIFDDQFSVERPDGSNFTLKIRSTKLEDSAMYFCAIEGSGKNEQFFGPGTRLTVL.

V is TRBV7-2 and J is TRBJ1-2; no clear D gene. The CDR3 totals 13 residues. Germline CDR1 and CDR2: SGHTA and FQGNSA. The germline V and J ends were trimmed by 3 bases and 4 bases, with 9 bases remaining between them. CDR3 amino acids: CASSFGQVYGYTF. CDR3 DNA sequence: TGTGCCAGCAGCTTCGGCCAGGTCTATGGCTACACCTTC.

This clonotype was seen a few times. The V gene is TRBV12-3 or TRBV12-4, the J gene TRBJ2-2, with 8 nucleotides matching TRBD2. This CDR3 contains 14 residues. Trimming took 10 bases from V and 6 from J; bases not matched to a gene: 10. CDR3 sequence reads: CATDQRGPPGELFF. DNA for the CDR3: TGTGCCACCGATCAGCGGGGGCCACCCGGGGAGCTGTTTTTT.

The sample holds a few counts of this clonotype. The chain carries TRBV13 and TRBJ1-3; D is possibly TRBD1 (6 bases). The CDR3 is made up of 16 amino acids. Germline V lookup: CDR1 PRHDT, CDR2 FYEKMQ (reference sequence). V lost 4 bases and J 4 bases, leaving 17 bases between the germline ends. The CDR3 bases are TGTGCCAGCAGCTCCCGAGGGGGTACTGGCGGAAACACCATATATTTT. It codes for CASSSRGGTGGNTIYF.

The chain combines TRBV2 with TRBJ2-1; TRBD2 aligns across 7 bases. The germline gives CDR1 SNHLY, CDR2 FYNNEI. The length of the CDR3 is 15 residues. Trimming cost V 4 bases and J 5 bases; bases outside gene matches: 8. CDR3 coding DNA: TGTGCCAGCAGTGTTGCCCCCCGGGGGGACAATGAGCAGTTCTTC. Translating it yields CASSVAPRGDNEQFF.

The table lists this clonotype with a few counts. The chain carries TRBV7-2 and TRBJ2-1; D remains ambiguous. V gave up 2 bases and J gave up 2 bases, with 13 bases separating them. CDR1 SGHTA and CDR2 FQGNSA come from the germline V gene. This CDR3 has 16 amino acids. As DNA, the CDR3 is TGTGCCAGCAGCTTATGGAGTCAGCTGACCTACAATGAGCAGTTCTTC. This encodes CASSLWSQLTYNEQFF.

This clonotype has a handful of counts. The rearrangement links TRBV29-1 to TRBJ1-5; D remains unclear. Looked up from germline, CDR1 is SQVTM and CDR2 is ANQGSEA. The V end lost 1 base, the J end lost 5 bases, and 9 bases lay between the germline ends. This CDR3 comprises 13 residues. CDR3 coding DNA: TGCAGCGTTGAAGTTGGTCCATATCAGCCCCAGCATTTT. The encoded protein is CSVEVGPYQPQHF.

This clonotype has more than one count but fewer than ten. This chain connects TRBV9 to TRBJ1-4; D call uncertain. The CDR3 consists of 15 residues. Germline V CDR1 and CDR2: SGDLS, YYNGEE. V was trimmed by 0 bases and J by 5 bases, leaving 11 bases between them. Written as DNA, the CDR3 is TGTGCCAGCAGCGTAGGTTCCTACGGGAATGAAAAACTGTTTTTT. Protein sequence: CASSVGSYGNEKLFF.

This chain joins TRBV4-3 and TRBJ2-3, with D possibly TRBD2 on 7 matching bases. V was cut by 2 bases and J by 1 base, with 19 bases left in between. CDR1 is LGHNA and CDR2 is YSLEER in the germline V gene. The CDR3 covers 18 residues. The DNA for the CDR3 is TGCGCCAGCAGCCAACCCCCGTATCCGGGGGGCGGCACAGATACGCAGTATTTT. Protein product: CASSQPPYPGGGTDTQYF.

The chain recombines TRBV15 with TRBJ2-7; D may be TRBD2 (6 bases). Germline loops: CDR1 LNHNV, CDR2 YYDKDF (reference sequence). This CDR3 contains 16 residues. V was pared by 0 bases and J by 4 bases, with 16 bases between. DNA of the CDR3: TGTGCCACCAGCAGAGATCGGGGCGGGGAGACTTACGAGCAGTACGTC. This translates into CATSRDRGGETYEQYV.